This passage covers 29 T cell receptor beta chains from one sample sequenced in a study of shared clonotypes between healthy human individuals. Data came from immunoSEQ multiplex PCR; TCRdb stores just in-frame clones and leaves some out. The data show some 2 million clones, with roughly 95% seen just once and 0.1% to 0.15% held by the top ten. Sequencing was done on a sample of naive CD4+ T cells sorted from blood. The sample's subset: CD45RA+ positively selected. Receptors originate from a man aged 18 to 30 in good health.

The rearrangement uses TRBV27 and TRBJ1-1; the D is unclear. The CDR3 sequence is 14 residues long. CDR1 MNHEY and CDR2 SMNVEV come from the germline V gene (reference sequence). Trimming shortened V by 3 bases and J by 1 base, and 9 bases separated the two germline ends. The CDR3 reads CASSLRVRNTEAFF. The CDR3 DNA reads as TGTGCCAGCAGTTTGCGGGTTAGGAACACTGAAGCTTTCTTT.

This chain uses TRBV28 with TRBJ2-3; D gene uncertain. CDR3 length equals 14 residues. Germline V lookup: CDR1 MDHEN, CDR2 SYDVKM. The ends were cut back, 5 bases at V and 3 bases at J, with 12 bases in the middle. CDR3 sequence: CASSPLLGTDTQYF. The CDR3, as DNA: TGTGCCAGCAGTCCTCTCCTGGGGACAGATACGCAGTATTTT.

The CDR3 loop is CASSDAVPMDYGYTF. The CDR3 DNA follows: TGTGCCAGCAGCGACGCTGTACCAATGGACTATGGCTACACCTTC. The rearrangement joins TRBV9 to TRBJ1-2; D uncertain. With 3 bases removed from V and 3 bases from J, the gap between germline ends came to 15 bases. This CDR3 contains 15 residues. Germline lookup yields CDR1 SGDLS and CDR2 YYNGEE.

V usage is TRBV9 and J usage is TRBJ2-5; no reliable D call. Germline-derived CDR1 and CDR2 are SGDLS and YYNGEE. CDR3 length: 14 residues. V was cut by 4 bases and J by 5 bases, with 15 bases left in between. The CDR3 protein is CASSRSRNVETQYF. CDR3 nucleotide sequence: TGTGCCAGCAGCCGTAGTAGGAATGTGGAGACCCAGTACTTC.

The CDR3 here is CASSWVGGQPQHF. The CDR3 coding sequence is TGTGCCAGCAGTTGGGTAGGGGGTCAGCCCCAGCATTTT. V usage is TRBV28 and J usage is TRBJ1-5, with TRBD1 as a possible D gene (6 bases). CDR1 MDHEN and CDR2 SYDVKM come from the germline V gene. The V end lost 4 bases, the J end lost 6 bases, and 10 bases lay between the germline ends. The CDR3 is made up of 13 amino acids.

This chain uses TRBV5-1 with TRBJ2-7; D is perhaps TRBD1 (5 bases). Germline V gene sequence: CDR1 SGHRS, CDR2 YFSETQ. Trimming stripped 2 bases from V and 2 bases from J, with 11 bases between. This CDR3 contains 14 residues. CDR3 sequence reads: CASSFADRAYEQYF. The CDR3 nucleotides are TGCGCCAGCAGCTTTGCTGACAGAGCCTACGAGCAGTACTTC. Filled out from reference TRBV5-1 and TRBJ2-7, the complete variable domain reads KAGVTQTPRYLIKTRGQQVTLSCSPISGHRSVSWYQQTPGQGLQFLFEYFSETQRNKGNFPGRFSGRQFSNSRSEMNVSTLELGDSALYLCASSFADRAYEQYFGPGTRLTVT.

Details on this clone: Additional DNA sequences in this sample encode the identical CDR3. CDR3 bases: TGCGCCAGCAGCTTAGAGGGTAGAGGAGGGGAGACCCAGTACTTC. It codes for CASSLEGRGGETQYF. The rearrangement joins TRBV5-1 to TRBJ2-5; D possibly corresponds to TRBD2 (6 bases). V lost 2 bases to trimming and J lost 5 bases, with 16 bases between them. The CDR3 length is 15 residues. Germline lookup yields CDR1 SGHRS and CDR2 YFSETQ.

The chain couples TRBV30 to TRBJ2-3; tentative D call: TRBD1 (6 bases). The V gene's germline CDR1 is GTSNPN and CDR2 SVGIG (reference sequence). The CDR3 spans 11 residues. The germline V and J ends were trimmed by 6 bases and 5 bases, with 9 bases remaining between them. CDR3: CACKGEDTQYF. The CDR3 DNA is TGTGCCTGTAAGGGGGAAGATACGCAGTATTTT.

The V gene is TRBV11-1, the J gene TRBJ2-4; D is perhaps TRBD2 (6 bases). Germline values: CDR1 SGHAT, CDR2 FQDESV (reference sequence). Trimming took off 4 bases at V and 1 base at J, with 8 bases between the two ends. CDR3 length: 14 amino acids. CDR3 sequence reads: CASSSAGAKNIQYF. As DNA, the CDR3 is TGTGCCAGCAGCTCCGCGGGGGCCAAAAACATTCAGTACTTC.

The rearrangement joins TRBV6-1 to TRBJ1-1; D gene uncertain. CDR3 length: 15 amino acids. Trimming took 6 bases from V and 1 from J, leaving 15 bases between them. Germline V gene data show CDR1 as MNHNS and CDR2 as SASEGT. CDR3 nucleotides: TGTGCCAGCAGCTTCCGGAGGGCAGAGAACACTGAAGCTTTCTTT. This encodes CASSFRRAENTEAFF.

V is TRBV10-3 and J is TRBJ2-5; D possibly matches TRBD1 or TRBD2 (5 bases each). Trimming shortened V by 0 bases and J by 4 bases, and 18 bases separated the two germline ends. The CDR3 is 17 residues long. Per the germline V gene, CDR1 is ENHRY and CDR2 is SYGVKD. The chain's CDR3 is CAISESGRAHGAETQYF. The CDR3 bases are TGTGCCATCAGTGAGTCAGGGCGGGCCCACGGGGCAGAGACCCAGTACTTC.

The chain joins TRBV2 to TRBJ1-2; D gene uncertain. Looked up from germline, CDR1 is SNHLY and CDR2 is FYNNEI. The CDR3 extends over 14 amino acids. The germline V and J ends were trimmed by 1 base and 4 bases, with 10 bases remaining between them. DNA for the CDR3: TGTGCCAGCAGTGAAGATACAGTCGTCTATGGCTACACCTTC. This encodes CASSEDTVVYGYTF.

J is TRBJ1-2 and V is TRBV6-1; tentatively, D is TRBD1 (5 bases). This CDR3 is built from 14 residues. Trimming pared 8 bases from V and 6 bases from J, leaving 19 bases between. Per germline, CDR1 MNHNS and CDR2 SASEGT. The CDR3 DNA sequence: TGTGCCAGCCTAAATTGGGAGGGACGGGATGGCTACACCTTC. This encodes CASLNWEGRDGYTF.

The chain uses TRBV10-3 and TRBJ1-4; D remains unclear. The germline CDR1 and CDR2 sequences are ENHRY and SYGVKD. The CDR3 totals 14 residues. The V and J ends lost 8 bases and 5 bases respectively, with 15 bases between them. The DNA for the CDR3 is TGTGCCATCGGAGAGGCTGGAGGGAATGAAAAACTGTTTTTT. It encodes CAIGEAGGNEKLFF.

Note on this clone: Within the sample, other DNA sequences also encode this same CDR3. The CDR3 DNA reads TGTGCCAGCAGACGGGGGGCCGGGGAGCTGTTTTTT. Amino acid sequence: CASRRGAGELFF. This chain links TRBV6-5 with TRBJ2-2; 7 positions match TRBD2. Trimming took 6 bases from V and 6 from J; bases not matched to a gene: 1. The CDR3 spans 12 residues. Looked up from germline, CDR1 is MNHEY and CDR2 is SVGAGI.

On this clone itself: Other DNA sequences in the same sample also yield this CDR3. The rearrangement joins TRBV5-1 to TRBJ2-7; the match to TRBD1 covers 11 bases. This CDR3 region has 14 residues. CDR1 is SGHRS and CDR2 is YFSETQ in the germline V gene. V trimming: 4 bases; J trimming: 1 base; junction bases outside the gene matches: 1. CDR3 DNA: TGCGCCAGCAGCGGGACAGGGGGATCCTACGAGCAGTACTTC. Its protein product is CASSGTGGSYEQYF.

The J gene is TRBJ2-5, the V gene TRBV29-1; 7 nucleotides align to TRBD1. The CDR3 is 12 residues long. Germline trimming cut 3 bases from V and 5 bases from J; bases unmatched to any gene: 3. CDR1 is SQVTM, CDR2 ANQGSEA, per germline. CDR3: CSVEKGAETQYF. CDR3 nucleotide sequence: TGCAGCGTTGAGAAGGGGGCGGAGACCCAGTACTTC.

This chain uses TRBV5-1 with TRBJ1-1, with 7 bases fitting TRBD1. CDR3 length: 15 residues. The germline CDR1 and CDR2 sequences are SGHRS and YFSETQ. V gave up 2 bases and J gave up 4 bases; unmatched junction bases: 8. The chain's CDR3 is CASSLIDRVSTEAFF. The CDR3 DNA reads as TGCGCCAGCAGCTTAATCGACAGGGTGAGCACTGAAGCTTTCTTT.

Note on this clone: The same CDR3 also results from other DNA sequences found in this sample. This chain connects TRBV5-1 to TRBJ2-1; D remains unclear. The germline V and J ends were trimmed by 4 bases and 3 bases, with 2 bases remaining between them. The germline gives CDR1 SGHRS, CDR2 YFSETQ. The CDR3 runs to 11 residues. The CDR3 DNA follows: TGCGCCAGCAGCGACTACAATGAGCAGTTCTTC. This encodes CASSDYNEQFF.

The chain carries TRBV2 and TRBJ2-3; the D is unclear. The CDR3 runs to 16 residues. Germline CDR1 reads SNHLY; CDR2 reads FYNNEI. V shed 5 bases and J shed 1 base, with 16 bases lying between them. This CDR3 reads CASSHSGGPRTDTQYF. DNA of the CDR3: TGTGCCAGCAGTCACTCGGGCGGCCCTCGCACAGATACGCAGTATTTT.

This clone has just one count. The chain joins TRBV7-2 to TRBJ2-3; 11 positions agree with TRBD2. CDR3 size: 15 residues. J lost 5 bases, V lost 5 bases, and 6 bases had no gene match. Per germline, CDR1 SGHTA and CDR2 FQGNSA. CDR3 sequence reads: CASSRTSGRLDTQYF. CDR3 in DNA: TGTGCCAGCAGCCGTACTAGCGGGAGACTAGATACGCAGTATTTT.

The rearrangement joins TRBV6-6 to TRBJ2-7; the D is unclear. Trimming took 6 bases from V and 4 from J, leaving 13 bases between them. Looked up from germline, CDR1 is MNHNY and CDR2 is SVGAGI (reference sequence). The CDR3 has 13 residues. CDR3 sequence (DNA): TGTGCCAGCAGGACGGCGGAACTTTACGAGCAGTACTTC. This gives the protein CASRTAELYEQYF.

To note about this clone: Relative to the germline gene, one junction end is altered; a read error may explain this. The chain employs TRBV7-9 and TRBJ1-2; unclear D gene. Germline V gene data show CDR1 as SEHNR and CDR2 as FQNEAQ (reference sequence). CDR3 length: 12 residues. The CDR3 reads CASSREAGFAIF. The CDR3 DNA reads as TGTGCCAGCAGCCGAGAGGCGGGGTTTGCAATCTTC.

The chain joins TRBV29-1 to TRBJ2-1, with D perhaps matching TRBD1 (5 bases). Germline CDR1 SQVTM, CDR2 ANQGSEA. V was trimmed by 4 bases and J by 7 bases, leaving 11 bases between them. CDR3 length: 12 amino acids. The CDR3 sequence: CSVVTGMNEQFF. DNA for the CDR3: TGCAGCGTTGTAACAGGAATGAATGAGCAGTTCTTC.

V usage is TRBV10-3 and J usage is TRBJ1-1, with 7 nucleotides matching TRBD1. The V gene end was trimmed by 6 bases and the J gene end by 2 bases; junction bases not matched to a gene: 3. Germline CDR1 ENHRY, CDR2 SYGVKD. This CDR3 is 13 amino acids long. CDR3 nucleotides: TGTGCCATCAGGACAGGGCCTAACACTGAAGCTTTCTTT. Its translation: CAIRTGPNTEAFF.

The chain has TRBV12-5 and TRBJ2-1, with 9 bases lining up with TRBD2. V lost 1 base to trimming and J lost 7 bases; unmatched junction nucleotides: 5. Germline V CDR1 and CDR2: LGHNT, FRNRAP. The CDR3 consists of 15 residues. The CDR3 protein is CASGLGTSAQNEQFF. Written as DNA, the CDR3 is TGTGCTAGTGGTTTGGGGACTAGCGCCCAGAATGAGCAGTTCTTC.

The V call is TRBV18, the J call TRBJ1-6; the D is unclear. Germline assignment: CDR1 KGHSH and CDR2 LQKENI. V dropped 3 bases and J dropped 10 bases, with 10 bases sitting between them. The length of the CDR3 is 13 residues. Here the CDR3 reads CASSPETRSPLHF. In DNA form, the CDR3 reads TGTGCCAGCTCACCGGAAACTCGGTCACCCCTCCACTTT. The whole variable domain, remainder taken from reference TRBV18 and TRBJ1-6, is NAGVMQNPRHLVRRRGQEARLRCSPMKGHSHVYWYRQLPEEGLKFMVYLQKENIIDESGMPKERFSAEFPKEGPSILRIQQVVRGDSAAYFCASSPETRSPLHFGNGTRLTVT.

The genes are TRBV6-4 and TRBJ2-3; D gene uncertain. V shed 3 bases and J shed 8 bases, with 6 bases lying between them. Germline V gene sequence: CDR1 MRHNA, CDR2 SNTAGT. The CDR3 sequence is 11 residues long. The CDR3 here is CASSDLVTQYF. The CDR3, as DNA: TGTGCCAGCAGTGATCTAGTTACGCAGTATTTT.

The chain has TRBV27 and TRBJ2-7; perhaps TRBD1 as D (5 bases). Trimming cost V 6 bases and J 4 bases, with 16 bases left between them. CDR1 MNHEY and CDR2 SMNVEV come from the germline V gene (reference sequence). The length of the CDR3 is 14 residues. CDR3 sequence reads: CASSFNYRGYEQYF. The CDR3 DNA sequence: TGTGCCAGCAGCTTCAATTATAGGGGATACGAGCAGTACTTC.